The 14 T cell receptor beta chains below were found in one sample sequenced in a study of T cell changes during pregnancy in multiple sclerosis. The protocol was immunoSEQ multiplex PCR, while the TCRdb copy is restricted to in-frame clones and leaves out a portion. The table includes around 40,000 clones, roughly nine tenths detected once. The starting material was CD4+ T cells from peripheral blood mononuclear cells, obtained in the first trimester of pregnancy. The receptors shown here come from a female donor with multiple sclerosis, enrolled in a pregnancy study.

As DNA, the CDR3 is TGTGCCTGGAAACCGCTATCCTATGGCTACACCTTC. It encodes CAWKPLSYGYTF. The chain links TRBV30 to TRBJ1-2; D gene ambiguous. The V and J ends lost 4 bases and 4 bases respectively, with 10 bases between them. Germline V gene lookup returns CDR1 GTSNPN and CDR2 SVGIG (reference sequence). The CDR3 loop spans 12 amino acids.

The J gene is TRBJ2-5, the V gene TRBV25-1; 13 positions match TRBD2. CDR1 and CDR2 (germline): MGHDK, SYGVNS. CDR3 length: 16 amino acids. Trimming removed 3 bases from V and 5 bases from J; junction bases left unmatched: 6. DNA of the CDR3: TGTGCCAGCAGTGAGGGGACTAGCGGGAATTGGGAGACCCAGTACTTC. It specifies CASSEGTSGNWETQYF.

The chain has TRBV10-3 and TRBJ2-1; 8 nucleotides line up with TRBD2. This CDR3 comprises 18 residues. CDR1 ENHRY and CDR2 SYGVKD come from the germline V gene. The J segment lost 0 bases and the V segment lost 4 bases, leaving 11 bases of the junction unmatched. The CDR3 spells CAISGGSGNLGSYNEQFF. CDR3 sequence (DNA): TGTGCCATCAGTGGTGGTAGCGGGAATCTGGGCTCCTACAATGAGCAGTTCTTC.

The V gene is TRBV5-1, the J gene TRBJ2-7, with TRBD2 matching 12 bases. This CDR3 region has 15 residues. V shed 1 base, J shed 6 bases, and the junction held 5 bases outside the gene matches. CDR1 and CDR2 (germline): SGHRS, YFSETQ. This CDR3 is CASSLHGTSGLEQYF. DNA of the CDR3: TGCGCCAGCAGCTTGCATGGGACTAGCGGGCTCGAGCAGTACTTC.

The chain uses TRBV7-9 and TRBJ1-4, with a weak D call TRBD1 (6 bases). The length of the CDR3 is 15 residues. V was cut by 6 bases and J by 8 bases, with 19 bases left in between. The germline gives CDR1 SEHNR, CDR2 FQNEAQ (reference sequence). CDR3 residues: CASRSIGGAGEKLFF. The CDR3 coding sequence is TGTGCCAGCAGATCCATAGGGGGGGCTGGGGAAAAACTGTTTTTT.

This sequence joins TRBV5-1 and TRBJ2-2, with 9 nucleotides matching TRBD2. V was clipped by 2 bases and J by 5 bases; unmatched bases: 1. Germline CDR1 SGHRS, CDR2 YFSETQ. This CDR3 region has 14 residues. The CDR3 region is CASSFAGGTGELFF. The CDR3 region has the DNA TGCGCCAGCAGCTTTGCGGGAGGGACCGGGGAGCTGTTTTTT.

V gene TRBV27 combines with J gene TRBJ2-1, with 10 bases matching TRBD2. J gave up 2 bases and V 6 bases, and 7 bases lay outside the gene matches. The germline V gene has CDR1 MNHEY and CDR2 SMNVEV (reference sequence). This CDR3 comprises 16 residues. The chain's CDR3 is CASSIWTSGAYNEQFF. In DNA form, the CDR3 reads TGTGCCAGCAGCATTTGGACTAGCGGAGCCTACAATGAGCAGTTCTTC.

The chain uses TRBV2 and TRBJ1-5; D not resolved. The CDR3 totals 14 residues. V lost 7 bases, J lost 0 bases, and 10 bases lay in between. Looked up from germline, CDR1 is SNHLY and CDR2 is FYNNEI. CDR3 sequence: CASNREYSNQPQHF. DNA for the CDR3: TGTGCCAGCAATCGGGAATATAGCAATCAGCCCCAGCATTTT.

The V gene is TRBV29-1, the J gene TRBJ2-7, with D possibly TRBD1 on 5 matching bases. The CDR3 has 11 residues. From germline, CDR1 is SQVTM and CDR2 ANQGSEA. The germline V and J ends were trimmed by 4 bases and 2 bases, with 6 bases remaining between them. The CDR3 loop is CSVARAYEQYF. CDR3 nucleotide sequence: TGCAGCGTTGCCAGGGCCTACGAGCAGTACTTC.

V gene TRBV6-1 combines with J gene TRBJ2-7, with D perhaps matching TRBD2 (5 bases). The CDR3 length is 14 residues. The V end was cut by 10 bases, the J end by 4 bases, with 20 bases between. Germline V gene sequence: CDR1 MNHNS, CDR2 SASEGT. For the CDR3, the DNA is TGTGCCATCGCCGGGCCGCGAGCGGTTTACGAGCAGTACTTC. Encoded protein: CAIAGPRAVYEQYF.

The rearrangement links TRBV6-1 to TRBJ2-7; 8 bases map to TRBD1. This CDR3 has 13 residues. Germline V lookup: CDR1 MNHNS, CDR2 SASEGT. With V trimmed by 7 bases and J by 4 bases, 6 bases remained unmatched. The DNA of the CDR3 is TGTGCCAGCACCCATGACAGGGGATACGAGCAGTACTTC. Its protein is CASTHDRGYEQYF.

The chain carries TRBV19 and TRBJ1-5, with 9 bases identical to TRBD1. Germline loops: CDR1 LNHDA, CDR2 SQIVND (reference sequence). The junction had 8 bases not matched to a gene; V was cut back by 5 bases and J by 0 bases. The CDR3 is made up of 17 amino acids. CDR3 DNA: TGTGCCAGTAGTTCGTCGACAGGGGGGTATAGCAATCAGCCCCAGCATTTT. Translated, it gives CASSSSTGGYSNQPQHF.

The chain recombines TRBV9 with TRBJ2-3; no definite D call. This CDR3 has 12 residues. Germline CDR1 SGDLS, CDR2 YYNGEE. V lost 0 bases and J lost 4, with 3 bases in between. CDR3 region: CASSVGADTQYF. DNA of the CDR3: TGTGCCAGCAGCGTAGGAGCAGATACGCAGTATTTT. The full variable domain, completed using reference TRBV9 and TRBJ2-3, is DSGVTQTPKHLITATGQRVTLRCSPRSGDLSVYWYQQSLDQGLQFLIQYYNGEERAKGNILERFSAQQFPDLHSELNLSSLELGDSALYFCASSVGADTQYFGPGTRLTVL.

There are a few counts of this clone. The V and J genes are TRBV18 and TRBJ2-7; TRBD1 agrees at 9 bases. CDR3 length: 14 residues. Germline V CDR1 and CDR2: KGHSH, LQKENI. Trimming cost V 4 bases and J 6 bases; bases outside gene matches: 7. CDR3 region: CASSRRDRDAEQYF. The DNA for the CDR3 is TGTGCCAGCTCACGCAGGGACAGGGATGCCGAGCAGTACTTC.